The source of this T cell receptor beta chain is a study of technical replicates of blood from a handful of donors. This clone appeared a single time. The table came from immunoSEQ multiplex PCR; TCRdb's copy has only in-frame clones and leaves some out. The data show under 70,000 clones, approximately 91% seen once. V lost 0 bases, J lost 1 base, and 7 bases lay in between. CDR3 length: 14 amino acids. Germline CDR1 is SGHRS and CDR2 is YFSETQ. Sequencing input: PBMCs. This sequence originates from a human donor in good health. Some clones in this sample may be carry-over from other donors' samples. This chain uses TRBV5-1 with TRBJ1-1; D unresolved. The CDR3 bases are TGCGCCAGCAGCTTGGAACAGACGAACACTGAAGCTTTCTTT. Its protein product is CASSLEQTNTEAFF.